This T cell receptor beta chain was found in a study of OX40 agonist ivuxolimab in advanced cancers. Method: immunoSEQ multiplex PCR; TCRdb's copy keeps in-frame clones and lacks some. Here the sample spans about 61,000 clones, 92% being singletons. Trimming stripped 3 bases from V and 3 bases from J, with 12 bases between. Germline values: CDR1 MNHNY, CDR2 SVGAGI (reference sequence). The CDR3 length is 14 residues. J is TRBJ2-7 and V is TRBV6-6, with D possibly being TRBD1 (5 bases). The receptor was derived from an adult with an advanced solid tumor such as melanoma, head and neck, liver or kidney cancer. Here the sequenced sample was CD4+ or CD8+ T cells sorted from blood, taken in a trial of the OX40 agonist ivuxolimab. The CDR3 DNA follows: TGTGCCAGCAGTTATGCAGGGAAAAACTACGAGCAGTACGTC. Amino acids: CASSYAGKNYEQYV.